Below, 13 T cell receptor beta chains from the same sample are listed, as sequenced in a study of cytomegalovirus exposure and HLA in healthy donors. Primers for the PCR totalled 60 Vbeta and 13 Jbeta. The repertoire was sequenced with immunoSEQ multiplex PCR; TCRdb's copy has only in-frame clones and lacks some. The repertoire table contains 150,000 or so clones. The sample was PBMCs. The receptors here all came from a woman aged 50 to 60 in good health and CMV-seronegative.

V usage is TRBV6-5 and J usage is TRBJ2-2; weak D call: TRBD1 (6 bases). Trimming took 7 bases from V and 6 from J, leaving 15 bases between them. CDR1 is MNHEY and CDR2 is SVGAGI in the germline V gene. CDR3 length equals 14 residues. For the CDR3, the DNA is TGTGCCAGCAACCCGACAGGAAACGCCGGGGAGCTGTTTTTT. Translation gives CASNPTGNAGELFF.

The rearrangement joins TRBV5-5 to TRBJ2-1, with unresolved D. This CDR3 has 16 residues. The germline V and J ends were trimmed by 0 bases and 1 base, with 11 bases remaining between them. Germline V lookup: CDR1 SGHKS, CDR2 YYEKEE (reference sequence). CDR3 in amino acids: CASSLGMAVSYNEQFF. The CDR3 region has the DNA TGTGCCAGCAGCTTGGGTATGGCGGTATCCTACAATGAGCAGTTCTTC.

The chain recombines TRBV6-5 with TRBJ1-4, with a tentative D call TRBD1 (5 bases). Germline V gene data show CDR1 as MNHEY and CDR2 as SVGAGI. The ends were cut back, 2 bases at V and 8 bases at J, with 6 bases in the middle. The CDR3 has 12 residues. CDR3 in amino acids: CASSYKGEKLFF. The CDR3 nucleotides read TGTGCCAGCAGTTACAAGGGGGAAAAACTGTTTTTT.

The V call is TRBV4-2, the J call TRBJ2-5; 12 positions match TRBD2. J gave up 5 bases and V 4 bases, and 20 bases lay outside the gene matches. Germline CDR1 reads LGHNA; CDR2 reads YNFKEQ. This CDR3 region has 20 residues. Written as DNA, the CDR3 is TGTGCCAGCAGCCCACAACCGTCATACTCTAGCGGGGGGGCAGGTGAGACCCAGTACTTC. Protein: CASSPQPSYSSGGAGETQYF.

V is TRBV7-3 and J is TRBJ2-3, with 13 bases lining up with TRBD2. Germline CDR1 reads SGHTA; CDR2 reads FQGTGA. V trimming: 6 bases; J trimming: 4 bases; junction bases outside the gene matches: 7. CDR3 length equals 16 residues. In DNA form, the CDR3 reads TGTGCCAGCAGTTCCGGACTAGCGGGAGCGGCAGATACGCAGTATTTT. Amino acid sequence: CASSSGLAGAADTQYF.

This chain links TRBV4-2 with TRBJ2-6, with 8 bases identical to TRBD2. CDR1 and CDR2 (germline): LGHNA, YNFKEQ. Trimming at V came to 4 bases and at J to 4 bases, leaving 6 bases not matched to a gene. The CDR3 length is 16 residues. The CDR3 DNA reads TGTGCCAGCAGCCTTGGCCGACTAGCGGGGGCCAACGTCCTGACTTTC. Its protein product is CASSLGRLAGANVLTF.

The chain uses TRBV30 and TRBJ1-3; weak D call: TRBD1 (5 bases). The length of the CDR3 is 16 residues. Per the germline V gene, CDR1 is GTSNPN and CDR2 is SVGIG (reference sequence). Deletions cut 0 bases from V and 2 bases from J, with 14 bases between. CDR3 loop: CAWSVAGRGAGNTIYF. CDR3 sequence (DNA): TGTGCCTGGAGTGTAGCGGGACGGGGAGCTGGAAACACCATATATTTT.

The chain joins TRBV19 to TRBJ2-5, with D unclear. CDR3 length: 13 residues. V lost 3 bases and J lost 5, with 10 bases in between. Germline assignment: CDR1 LNHDA and CDR2 SQIVND (reference sequence). CDR3 amino acids: CASSIAVLETQYF. CDR3 nucleotides: TGTGCCAGTAGTATTGCAGTGTTGGAGACCCAGTACTTC.

The chain is built from TRBV7-2 and TRBJ1-2; the D gene is possibly TRBD1 (5 bases). Per the germline V gene, CDR1 is SGHTA and CDR2 is FQGNSA. CDR3 size: 14 residues. V lost 5 bases and J lost 2, with 12 bases in between. Written as DNA, the CDR3 is TGTGCCAGCAGCCGGGGGTACAGAAACTATGGCTACACCTTC. Protein sequence: CASSRGYRNYGYTF.

The J gene is TRBJ1-1, the V gene TRBV29-1; D gene uncertain. V lost 0 bases and J lost 4, with 9 bases in between. This CDR3 region has 13 residues. The germline gives CDR1 SQVTM, CDR2 ANQGSEA. The CDR3 loop is CSVEENRGTEAFF. The CDR3 nucleotides read TGCAGCGTTGAAGAGAACCGCGGCACTGAAGCTTTCTTT.

The rearrangement uses TRBV19 and TRBJ1-3; 7 positions match TRBD1. J lost 8 bases, V lost 2 bases, and 6 bases had no gene match. There are 14 residues in the CDR3. The germline gives CDR1 LNHDA, CDR2 SQIVND (reference sequence). CDR3 loop: CASSIRQGQDTIYF. The DNA for the CDR3 is TGTGCCAGTAGTATACGACAGGGTCAGGACACCATATATTTT.

This rearrangement joins TRBV15 to TRBJ1-4; D is unresolved. Germline V gene data show CDR1 as LNHNV and CDR2 as YYDKDF (reference sequence). V lost 3 bases and J lost 5, with 4 bases in between. The CDR3 consists of 12 residues. CDR3 sequence reads: CATSRLNEKLFF. DNA of the CDR3: TGTGCCACCAGCAGGTTAAATGAAAAACTGTTTTTT.

J is TRBJ1-1 and V is TRBV2; no reliable D call. CDR1 SNHLY and CDR2 FYNNEI come from the germline V gene. Deletions cut 7 bases from V and 0 bases from J, with 12 bases between. The CDR3 is 14 amino acids. In DNA, the CDR3 is TGTGCCAGCATGAGGATTTCAGTGAACACTGAAGCTTTCTTT. Translating it yields CASMRISVNTEAFF.